This T cell receptor (beta chain) was identified during a study of response to subunit inactivated influenza vaccine. CDR1 LGHNT and CDR2 FRNRAP come from the germline V gene. The CDR3 runs 16 residues. V lost 7 bases and J 3 bases, leaving 21 bases between the germline ends. Study conclusions and caveats: The authors offered the suggestion that each seasonal influenza vaccination recruits few new T cells.

For this clonotype: What it recognizes is unknown.

MiXCR was run by TCRdb on the RT-PCR reads, yielding one entry per CDR3 protein. The data show 560,000 or so distinct CDR3 sequences, 7.5% to 8.5% seen once. Material: PBMCs from blood, obtained about 23 months after vaccination. The gene calls are TRBV12-5 and TRBJ2-5; D may be TRBD1 or TRBD2 (5 bases each). This receptor was identified in a man aged 45 to 75 who received an inactivated influenza vaccine. The CDR3 DNA reads TGTGCTAGTGCCTTCTCCGGGGCTAGCTGGGAAGAGACCCAGTACTTC. The encoded protein is CASAFSGASWEETQYF.